This record covers a single TCR beta chain. TCRdb used MiXCR to reprocess the 5' RACE reads, holding one entry per CDR3 protein. This table holds tens of thousands of distinct CDR3 sequences, around 15% found once. This entry is derived from a study of early T cells in non-severe SARS-CoV-2 infection. The CDR3 is made up of 15 amino acids. CDR1 and CDR2 from the germline V gene are LGHDT and YNNKEL (reference sequence). The V gene lost 4 bases and the J gene lost 5 bases, with 18 bases spanning the gap. The specimen sequenced was whole blood. The chain recombines TRBV3-1 with TRBJ2-7; D is possibly TRBD1 (6 bases). This sequence was found in an adult who was a healthcare worker with PCR-confirmed SARS-CoV-2 infection or an uninfected control (not recorded which). This CDR3 is CASSPRAQGLDEQYF. As DNA, the CDR3 is TGTGCCAGCAGCCCAAGGGCCCAGGGGTTGGACGAGCAGTACTTC.